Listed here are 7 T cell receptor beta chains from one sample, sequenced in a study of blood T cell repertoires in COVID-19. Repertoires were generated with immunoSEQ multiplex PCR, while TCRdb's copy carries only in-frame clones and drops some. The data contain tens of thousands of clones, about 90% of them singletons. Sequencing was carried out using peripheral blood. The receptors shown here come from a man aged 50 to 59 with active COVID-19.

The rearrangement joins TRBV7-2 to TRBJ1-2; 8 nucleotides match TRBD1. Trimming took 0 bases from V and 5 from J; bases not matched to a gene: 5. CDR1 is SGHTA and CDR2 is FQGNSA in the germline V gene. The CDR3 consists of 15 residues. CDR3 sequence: CASSLAQGAYYGYTF. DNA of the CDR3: TGTGCCAGCAGCTTAGCCCAGGGGGCATATTATGGCTACACCTTC.

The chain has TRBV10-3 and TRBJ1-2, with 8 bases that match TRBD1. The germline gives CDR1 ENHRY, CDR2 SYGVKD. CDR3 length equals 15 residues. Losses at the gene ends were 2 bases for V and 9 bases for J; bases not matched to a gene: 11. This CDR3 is CAISEDTGGKIRYTF. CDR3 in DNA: TGTGCCATCAGTGAGGATACAGGGGGAAAAATTCGCTACACCTTC.

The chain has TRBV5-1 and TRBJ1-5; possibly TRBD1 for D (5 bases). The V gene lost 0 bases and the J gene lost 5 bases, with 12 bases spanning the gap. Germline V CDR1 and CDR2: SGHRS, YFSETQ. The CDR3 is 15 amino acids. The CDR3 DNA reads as TGCGCCAGCAGCTTGGGTCAGGGTTCGTATCAGCCCCAGCATTTT. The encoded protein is CASSLGQGSYQPQHF.

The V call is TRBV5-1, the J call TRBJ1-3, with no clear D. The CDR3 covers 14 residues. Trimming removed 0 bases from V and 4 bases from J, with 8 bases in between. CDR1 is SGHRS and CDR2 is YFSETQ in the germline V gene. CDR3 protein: CASSLGTPGNTIYF. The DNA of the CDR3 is TGCGCCAGCAGCTTGGGTACACCGGGAAACACCATATATTTT.

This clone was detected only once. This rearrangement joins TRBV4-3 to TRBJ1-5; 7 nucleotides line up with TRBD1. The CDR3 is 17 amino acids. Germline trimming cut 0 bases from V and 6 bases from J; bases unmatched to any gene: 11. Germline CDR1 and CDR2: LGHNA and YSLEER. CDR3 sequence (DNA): TGCGCCAGCAGCCAAGAGCCTTTCGACAGGGTAGGTCAGCCCCAGCATTTT. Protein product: CASSQEPFDRVGQPQHF.

DNA for the CDR3: TGTGCCAGCAGCTTGAGAGGCCCCTATGGCTACACCTTC. Amino acids: CASSLRGPYGYTF. V gene TRBV5-4 combines with J gene TRBJ1-2; the D is unclear. Trimming removed 1 base at V and 4 bases at J, with 8 bases between. The CDR3 spans 13 residues. Per germline, CDR1 SGHNT and CDR2 YYREEE (reference sequence). Full variable domain (remainder filled in from reference TRBV5-4 and TRBJ1-2): ETGVTQSPTHLIKTRGQQVTLRCSSQSGHNTVSWYQQALGQGPQFIFQYYREEENGRGNFPPRFSGLQFPNYSSELNVNALELDDSALYLCASSLRGPYGYTFGSGTRLTVV.

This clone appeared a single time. The CDR3 here is CASSEDRERGYTF. The CDR3 DNA is TGTGCCAGCAGTGAGGACAGGGAGAGGGGCTACACCTTC. The chain is built from TRBV6-1 and TRBJ1-2; 8 positions agree with TRBD1. This CDR3 spans 13 amino acids. The germline gives CDR1 MNHNS, CDR2 SASEGT. Unmatched junction bases numbered 5, after V lost 3 bases and J lost 8 bases.